The clone carrying this T cell receptor beta chain has at least ten counts. This entry belongs to a study of T cells in Graves' hyperthyroidism and ophthalmopathy. Amplified TCR beta CDR3 regions came from RNA transcripts. An initial round of RT-PCR targeting the TCR CDR3 relied on the HTBI primer set. TCRdb analysed the multiplex PCR reads with MiXCR anew, one entry per CDR3 protein. The table includes about 620,000 distinct CDR3 sequences, around 15% detected once. The length of the CDR3 is 12 residues. Germline CDR1 MNHEY, CDR2 SVGEGT. V gave up 6 bases and J gave up 2 bases, with 8 bases separating them.

This sequence was found in a woman aged 25 to 39 with Graves' hyperthyroidism. The sequenced material came from blood. The V and J genes are TRBV6-2 or TRBV6-3 and TRBJ2-7; D remains unclear. The CDR3 DNA reads TGTGCCAGCAGACACCAAACCTACGAGCAGTACTTC. Amino acids: CASRHQTYEQYF.